Below, 27 T cell receptor beta chains from the same sample are listed, as sequenced in a study of post-analysis software for immune sequencing data. cDNA libraries for TCR beta contained unique molecular identifiers. From the PCR reads, TCRdb called clonotypes with MiXCR, one entry per CDR3 protein. This table has more than 500,000 distinct CDR3 sequences, approximately 34% appearing once. Antigens for these TCRs are unknown. Study conclusions and caveats: Patients showed TRBV5-6, TRBV5-1 and TRBV20-1 among roughly 5 TRBV segments more frequent than in controls.

The specimen was blood. Source of these receptors: a girl aged 2-17 years with multiple sclerosis.

In its sample, this clonotype was seen a few times. The V gene is TRBV3-1, the J gene TRBJ1-5; D gene unclear. With 2 bases removed from V and 7 bases from J, the gap between germline ends came to 18 bases. CDR3 length: 16 amino acids. Germline V gene sequence: CDR1 LGHDT, CDR2 YNNKEL (reference sequence). CDR3 bases: TGTGCCAGCAGCCAAACCCGGCGGGTGGAGGGACAGCCCCAGCATTTT. Translation: CASSQTRRVEGQPQHF.

The chain joins TRBV7-8 to TRBJ1-5, with D unresolved. The CDR3 runs to 12 residues. CDR1 and CDR2 from the germline V gene are SGHVS and FQNEAQ. Trimming pared 6 bases from V and 6 bases from J, leaving 9 bases between. The CDR3 sequence: CASSLEPQPQHF. The CDR3 DNA sequence: TGTGCCAGCAGTCTAGAGCCTCAGCCCCAGCATTTT.

Of note for this clonotype: One junction end does not reproduce the germline sequence, and a read error may be involved. The chain combines TRBV20-1 with TRBJ2-3, with TRBD2 identical over 8 bases. CDR1 and CDR2 from the germline V gene are DFQATT and SNEGSKA (reference sequence). The CDR3 is 17 amino acids. The DNA of the CDR3 is TGCAGTGCTAGAGATCCCTGGACTAGCCGTCACACAGATACACAGTATTTT. Its protein is CSARDPWTSRHTDTQYF.

This clonotype was seen a handful of times. The chain links TRBV5-1 to TRBJ2-3; no clear D. Trimming removed 6 bases at V and 6 bases at J, with 8 bases between. CDR1 is SGHRS, CDR2 YFSETQ, per germline. CDR3 length: 11 amino acids. The CDR3: CASTRSDTQYF. The CDR3 nucleotides are TGCGCCAGCACTCGGAGTGATACGCAGTATTTT.

This clonotype has only a few counts. J is TRBJ2-5 and V is TRBV7-9; D may be TRBD1 (5 bases). The CDR3 length is 14 residues. The germline V gene has CDR1 SEHNR and CDR2 FQNEAQ (reference sequence). Trimming shortened V by 5 bases and J by 5 bases, and 15 bases separated the two germline ends. CDR3 bases: TGTGCCAGCAGCCCCGGAGCAGGGCGGGAGACCCAGTACTTC. It encodes CASSPGAGRETQYF.

This clonotype was seen a handful of times. The V call is TRBV5-4, the J call TRBJ1-6, with D unclear. Trimming took 4 bases from V and 6 from J, leaving 11 bases between them. The germline V gene encodes CDR1 SGHNT and CDR2 YYREEE (reference sequence). The CDR3 totals 14 residues. The DNA of the CDR3 is TGTGCCAGCAGCCGCAGCCGGGGTAATTCACCCCTCCACTTT. Its translation: CASSRSRGNSPLHF.

A word on this clonotype: A much larger clone lies one base from this, so it may be a read error. This chain joins TRBV29-1 and TRBJ2-3, with D hard to call. The CDR3 loop spans 12 amino acids. Germline lookup yields CDR1 SQVTM and CDR2 ANQGSEA. CDR3 bases: TGCAGCGTTGTTGGCAGCACAGATATGCAGTATTTT. Translation: CSVVGSTDMQYF.

V gene TRBV10-3 combines with J gene TRBJ1-6; TRBD1 might be the D (6 bases). This CDR3 spans 15 amino acids. Germline V lookup: CDR1 ENHRY, CDR2 SYGVKD. V gave up 6 bases and J gave up 6 bases, with 15 bases separating them. The CDR3 nucleotides are TGTGCCATCAGCGAACAGGGTATCGTTAATTCACCCCTCCACTTT. This translates into CAISEQGIVNSPLHF.

The sample holds a few counts of this clonotype. V usage is TRBV5-1 and J usage is TRBJ2-3; TRBD2 aligns across 11 bases. Germline V gives CDR1 SGHRS, CDR2 YFSETQ. The J segment lost 1 base and the V segment lost 0 bases, leaving 10 bases of the junction unmatched. The CDR3 runs to 19 residues. The CDR3 DNA is TGCGCCAGCAGCTTGGTGCCTAGCGGGGGGCCCTTACGCACAGATACGCAGTATTTT. Protein sequence: CASSLVPSGGPLRTDTQYF.

The chain recombines TRBV20-1 with TRBJ1-4; tentatively, D is TRBD1 (5 bases). The germline V and J ends were trimmed by 3 bases and 5 bases, with 13 bases remaining between them. Looked up from germline, CDR1 is DFQATT and CDR2 is SNEGSKA (reference sequence). CDR3 length: 14 amino acids. The chain's CDR3 is CSASSPGGNEKLFF. CDR3 in DNA: TGCAGTGCTAGTAGTCCGGGGGGAAATGAAAAACTGTTTTTT.

This clonotype was counted only a few times. The rearrangement joins TRBV20-1 to TRBJ2-5; D unclear. Germline CDR1 reads DFQATT; CDR2 reads SNEGSKA (reference sequence). CDR3 length: 13 residues. With 4 bases removed from V and 4 bases from J, the gap between germline ends came to 13 bases. The CDR3 spells CSAKAQTRETQYF. For the CDR3, the DNA is TGCAGTGCTAAAGCCCAAACACGAGAGACCCAGTACTTC.

In its sample, this clonotype was seen once. The V and J genes are TRBV12-3 or TRBV12-4 and TRBJ2-3, with a tentative D call TRBD1 (6 bases). The CDR3 consists of 15 residues. Trimming stripped 0 bases from V and 2 bases from J, with 9 bases between. CDR3 nucleotides: TGTGCCAGCAGTTTAGCGGCAGGGGACACAGATACGCAGTATTTT. This translates into CASSLAAGDTDTQYF.

The rearrangement uses TRBV20-1 and TRBJ2-5; D tentatively reads TRBD1 or TRBD2 (5 bases each). The DNA end favors TRBJ2-7, so the J call may be wrong. This CDR3 region has 15 residues. Germline CDR1 is DFQATT and CDR2 is SNEGSKA (reference sequence). This CDR3 is CSARDGAGGGVEQYF. DNA for the CDR3: TGCAGTGCTAGAGATGGGGCGGGTGGAGGAGTCGAGCAGTACTTC.

This clonotype was counted between two and nine times. V usage is TRBV5-6 and J usage is TRBJ2-1; D perhaps matches TRBD2 (5 bases). This CDR3 is 12 amino acids long. Germline V CDR1 and CDR2: SGHDT, YYEEEE. V gave up 4 bases and J gave up 7 bases, with 9 bases separating them. The DNA for the CDR3 is TGTGCCAGCAGCCCGGACTCAAATGAGCAGTTCTTC. Amino acid sequence: CASSPDSNEQFF.

This clonotype was observed a few times. The rearrangement links TRBV7-9 to TRBJ1-2; no firm D call. Trimming removed 6 bases from V and 8 bases from J, with 10 bases in between. This CDR3 region has 11 residues. CDR1 is SEHNR, CDR2 FQNEAQ, per germline (reference sequence). CDR3 in DNA: TGTGCCAGCAGGGCGAACGGAGGCTACACCTTC. Translation: CASRANGGYTF.

The chain employs TRBV7-9 and TRBJ2-5, with a tentative D call TRBD1 (6 bases). The end of the DNA aligns better with TRBJ2-7, so the J call may be wrong. CDR3 length: 13 residues. CDR1 is SEHNR and CDR2 is FQNEAQ in the germline V gene (reference sequence). The CDR3 spells CASRSGHYYEQYF. The CDR3 coding sequence is TGTGCCAGCAGGTCGGGACACTACTACGAGCAGTACTTC.

This clonotype came up a few times. Here the CDR3 reads CASSHGQGTDTQYF. CDR3 coding DNA: TGTGCCAGCAGCCACGGACAGGGAACAGATACGCAGTATTTT. V usage is TRBV12-3 or TRBV12-4 and J usage is TRBJ2-3; 8 bases align to TRBD1. V shed 6 bases and J 3 bases; nucleotides not matched to a gene: 5. The CDR3 is 14 residues long.

This chain links TRBV7-9 with TRBJ1-1, with unresolved D. The CDR3 runs 16 residues. Trimming took off 5 bases at V and 0 bases at J, with 16 bases between the two ends. CDR1 SEHNR and CDR2 FQNEAQ come from the germline V gene (reference sequence). The CDR3 sequence is CASSPRGIGMNTEAFF. The CDR3 DNA reads as TGTGCCAGCAGCCCCCGCGGTATTGGGATGAACACTGAAGCTTTCTTT.

This clonotype was picked up a small number of times. The chain recombines TRBV25-1 with TRBJ2-3; perhaps TRBD1 as D (5 bases). V was trimmed by 3 bases and J by 3 bases, leaving 13 bases between them. From germline, CDR1 is MGHDK and CDR2 SYGVNS. This CDR3 contains 15 residues. The CDR3 loop is CASSEGWGRTDTQYF. CDR3 bases: TGTGCCAGCAGTGAGGGGTGGGGCCGAACAGATACGCAGTATTTT.

V is TRBV6-1 and J is TRBJ1-2; 8 bases line up with TRBD1. Losses at the gene ends were 6 bases for V and 0 bases for J; bases not matched to a gene: 6. Germline V gene lookup returns CDR1 MNHNS and CDR2 SASEGT. This CDR3 has 15 residues. For the CDR3, the DNA is TGTGCCAGCAGCTACCCGGGACAGGCTAACTATGGCTACACCTTC. Encoded protein: CASSYPGQANYGYTF.

The sample holds one count of this clonotype. The gene calls are TRBV20-1 and TRBJ2-5; a possible D gene is TRBD1 (6 bases). V lost 5 bases and J 11 bases, leaving 18 bases between the germline ends. CDR1 is DFQATT and CDR2 is SNEGSKA in the germline V gene (reference sequence). The CDR3 runs 12 residues. The CDR3 is CSAPQGVLKQYF. CDR3 DNA: TGCAGTGCTCCACAGGGCGTCTTGAAACAGTACTTC.

This clonotype was seen more than once but under ten times. The V gene is TRBV28, the J gene TRBJ2-5, with D possibly TRBD1 on 5 matching bases. CDR3 length: 13 amino acids. V was clipped by 6 bases and J by 7 bases, with 15 bases between them. CDR1 and CDR2 (germline): MDHEN, SYDVKM. The CDR3, as DNA: TGTGCCAGCAGAAGCAGACAGTTGGGGACCCAGTACTTC. Amino acid sequence: CASRSRQLGTQYF.

This chain links TRBV18 with TRBJ1-2, with D perhaps TRBD1 (6 bases). CDR3 size: 16 residues. With 4 bases removed from V and 3 bases from J, the gap between germline ends came to 18 bases. Germline CDR1 and CDR2: KGHSH and LQKENI. This chain's CDR3 is CASSLQVRGADYGYTF. The CDR3 region has the DNA TGTGCCAGCTCACTACAGGTCAGGGGCGCTGACTATGGCTACACCTTC.

The chain joins TRBV18 to TRBJ1-4; D gene unclear. The CDR3 is 15 residues long. CDR1 is KGHSH and CDR2 is LQKENI in the germline V gene. The ends were cut back, 3 bases at V and 3 bases at J, with 11 bases in the middle. The CDR3 sequence: CASSPQEEPNEKLFF. CDR3 DNA sequence: TGTGCCAGCTCACCGCAAGAGGAACCTAATGAAAAACTGTTTTTT.

There are a few counts of this clonotype. This chain uses TRBV5-1 with TRBJ2-2; TRBD1 matches at 8 bases. The J segment lost 4 bases and the V segment lost 4 bases, leaving 12 bases of the junction unmatched. This CDR3 spans 17 amino acids. Germline lookup yields CDR1 SGHRS and CDR2 YFSETQ. The CDR3 protein is CASSHSFQGARTGELFF. DNA for the CDR3: TGCGCCAGCAGCCATTCCTTCCAGGGGGCGCGCACCGGGGAGCTGTTTTTT.

V and J are TRBV6-2 or TRBV6-3 and TRBJ1-4, with D possibly being TRBD1 (5 bases). This CDR3 region has 14 residues. Trimming shortened V by 2 bases and J by 7 bases, and 11 bases separated the two germline ends. Germline values: CDR1 MNHEY, CDR2 SVGEGT. As DNA, the CDR3 is TGTGCCAGCAGTTACCCCGGGACGGGTGAAAAACTGTTTTTT. This gives the protein CASSYPGTGEKLFF.

Here the CDR3 reads CASSPLSGGTAKGNEQFF. The CDR3 coding sequence is TGTGCCAGCTCACCACTTAGCGGGGGGACCGCTAAGGGCAATGAGCAGTTCTTC. The rearrangement uses TRBV18 and TRBJ2-1, with 10 bases matching TRBD2. Looked up from germline, CDR1 is KGHSH and CDR2 is LQKENI. This CDR3 is built from 18 residues. J was trimmed by 6 bases and V by 1 base; bases with no gene match: 12.